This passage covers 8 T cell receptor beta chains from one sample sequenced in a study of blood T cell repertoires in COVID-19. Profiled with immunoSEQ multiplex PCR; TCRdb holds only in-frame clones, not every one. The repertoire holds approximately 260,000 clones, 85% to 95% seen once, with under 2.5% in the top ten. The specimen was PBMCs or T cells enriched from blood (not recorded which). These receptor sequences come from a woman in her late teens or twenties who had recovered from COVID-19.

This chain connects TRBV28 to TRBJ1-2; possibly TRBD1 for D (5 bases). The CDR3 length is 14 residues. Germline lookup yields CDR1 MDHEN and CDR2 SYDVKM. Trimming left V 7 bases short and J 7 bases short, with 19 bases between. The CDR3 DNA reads TGTGCCAGCATTTCGGCTGGGGGACTCTTTGGCTACACCTTC. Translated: CASISAGGLFGYTF.

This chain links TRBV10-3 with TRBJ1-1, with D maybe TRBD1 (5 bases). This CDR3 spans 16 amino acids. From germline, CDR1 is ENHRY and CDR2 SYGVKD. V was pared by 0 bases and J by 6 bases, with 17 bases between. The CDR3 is CAISESLGRGESEAFF. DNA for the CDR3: TGTGCCATCAGTGAGTCTTTAGGGAGGGGAGAGTCTGAAGCTTTCTTT.

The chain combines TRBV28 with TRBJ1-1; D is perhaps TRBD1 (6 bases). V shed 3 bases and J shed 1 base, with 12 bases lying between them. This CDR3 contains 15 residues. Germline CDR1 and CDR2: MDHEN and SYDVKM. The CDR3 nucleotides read TGTGCCAGCAGTTTCCCGGGACAAAGGAACACTGAAGCTTTCTTT. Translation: CASSFPGQRNTEAFF.

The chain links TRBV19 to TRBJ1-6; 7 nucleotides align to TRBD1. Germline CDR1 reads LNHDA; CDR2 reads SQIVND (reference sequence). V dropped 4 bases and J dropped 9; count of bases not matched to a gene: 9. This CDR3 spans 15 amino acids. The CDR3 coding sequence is TGTGCCAGTAGTACACAGGGGAAGTGGTCTTCACCCCTCCACTTT. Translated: CASSTQGKWSSPLHF.

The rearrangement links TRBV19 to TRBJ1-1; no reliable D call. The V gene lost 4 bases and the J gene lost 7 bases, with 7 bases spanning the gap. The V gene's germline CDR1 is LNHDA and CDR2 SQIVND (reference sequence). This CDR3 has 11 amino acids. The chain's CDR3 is CASSRHNEAFF. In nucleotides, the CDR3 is TGTGCCAGTAGTAGGCATAATGAAGCTTTCTTT.

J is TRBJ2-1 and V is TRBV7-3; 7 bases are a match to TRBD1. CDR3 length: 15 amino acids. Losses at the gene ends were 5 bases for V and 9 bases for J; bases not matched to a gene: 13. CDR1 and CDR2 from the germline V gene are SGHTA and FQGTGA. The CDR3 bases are TGTGCCAGCAGCCCCCGGCGACAGGGTAGTATTGAGCAGTTCTTC. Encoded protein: CASSPRRQGSIEQFF.

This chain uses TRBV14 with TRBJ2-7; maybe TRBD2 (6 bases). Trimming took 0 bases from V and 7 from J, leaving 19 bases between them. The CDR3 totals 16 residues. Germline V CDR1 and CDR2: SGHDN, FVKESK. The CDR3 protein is CASSQEAGLRLGEQYF. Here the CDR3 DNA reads TGTGCCAGCAGCCAAGAAGCCGGACTAAGATTGGGGGAGCAGTACTTC.

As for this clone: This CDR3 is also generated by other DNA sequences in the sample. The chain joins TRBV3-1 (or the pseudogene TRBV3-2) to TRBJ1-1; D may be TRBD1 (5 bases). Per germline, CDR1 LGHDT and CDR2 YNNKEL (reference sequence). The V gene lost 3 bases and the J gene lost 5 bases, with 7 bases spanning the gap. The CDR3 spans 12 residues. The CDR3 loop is CASSQRGTEAFF. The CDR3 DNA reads TGTGCCAGCAGCCAGCGGGGGACTGAAGCTTTCTTT.